The T cell receptor (beta chain) under discussion was sequenced for a study of shared clonotypes between healthy human individuals. In replicate PCRs of unsorted PBMC, around 300 ng DNA, 25,000 to 35,000 T cell genomes, was used. TCRdb keeps only in-frame clones here, not all; method: immunoSEQ multiplex PCR. The sample lists fewer than 650,000 clones, 70% to 80% occurring once. The germline V gene encodes CDR1 SGHAT and CDR2 FQNNGV. Losses at the gene ends were 2 bases for V and 4 bases for J; bases not matched to a gene: 8. The CDR3 has 16 residues. The genes are TRBV11-2 and TRBJ2-3; TRBD2 aligns across 8 bases. The material sequenced was PBMCs. The TCR was taken from a woman in her thirties or forties in good health. Some clones in this sample may be carry-over from other donors' samples. CDR3 loop: CASSLRTAGDPDTQYF. The CDR3 DNA is TGTGCCAGCAGCTTACGGACAGCGGGAGACCCAGATACGCAGTATTTT.